The TCR beta chain described here comes from a study of OX40 agonist ivuxolimab in advanced cancers. Study-wide background: Under the entry rules, prior anti-PD-1, anti-PD-L1 or anti-CTLA-4 therapy was allowed, and approximately 36% had some.

The V gene lost 7 bases and the J gene lost 0 bases, with 9 bases spanning the gap. This CDR3 spans 14 amino acids. From germline, CDR1 is ENHRY and CDR2 SYGVKD. TCRdb keeps only in-frame clones here, not all; method: immunoSEQ multiplex PCR. Of 90,000 to 150,000 clones listed, around 87% were seen once; the top ten hold 0.55%. Autoimmune disease history or systemic immunosuppression led to patient exclusion. Source: CD4+ or CD8+ T cells sorted from blood, taken in a trial of the OX40 agonist ivuxolimab. This sequence originates from an adult with an advanced solid tumor such as melanoma, head and neck, liver or kidney cancer. V and J are TRBV10-3 and TRBJ1-4; D is uncertain. The CDR3 spells CAIKETATNEKLFF. Here the CDR3 DNA reads TGTGCCATCAAAGAGACCGCAACTAATGAAAAACTGTTTTTT.